The 28 T cell receptor beta chains below come from one sample, sequenced in a study of blood T cell repertoires in COVID-19. Generated by immunoSEQ multiplex PCR, the TCRdb table keeps only in-frame clones and is missing some. The table shows 310,000 or so clones, with around four fifths occurring only once. Material: peripheral blood. The receptors derive from a woman aged 50 to 65 with acute or convalescent COVID-19.

The chain links TRBV29-1 to TRBJ1-1; TRBD1 aligns across 7 bases. The CDR3 contains 14 residues. V gave up 3 bases and J gave up 7 bases; unmatched junction bases: 11. CDR1 is SQVTM, CDR2 ANQGSEA, per germline. This CDR3 reads CSVDAGTVDFEAFF. The CDR3 DNA reads TGCAGCGTTGATGCCGGGACAGTGGATTTTGAAGCTTTCTTT.

V usage is TRBV12-5 and J usage is TRBJ2-6; possible D gene TRBD2, 5 bases. Per germline, CDR1 LGHNT and CDR2 FRNRAP. V was cut by 7 bases and J by 1 base, with 8 bases left in between. This CDR3 contains 14 residues. CDR3 DNA sequence: TGTGCTAGTGTGTCGGGATCTGGGGCCAACGTCCTGACTTTC. This codes for CASVSGSGANVLTF.

The chain carries TRBV18 and TRBJ1-1; D call uncertain. Germline CDR1 reads KGHSH; CDR2 reads LQKENI. Trimming removed 6 bases from V and 7 bases from J, with 12 bases in between. The CDR3 consists of 12 residues. CDR3 sequence: CASSRREGEAFF. CDR3 in DNA: TGTGCCAGCTCCCGACGGGAGGGTGAAGCTTTCTTT.

The V gene is TRBV4-3, the J gene TRBJ2-1; the match to TRBD2 covers 9 bases. CDR1 is LGHNA and CDR2 is YSLEER in the germline V gene. Trimming took 0 bases from V and 4 from J; bases not matched to a gene: 7. This CDR3 is 17 amino acids long. CDR3 in DNA: TGCGCCAGCAGCCAAGATCATACGACTAGCGGTTACAATGAGCAGTTCTTC. Translation: CASSQDHTTSGYNEQFF.

The V and J genes are TRBV6-1 and TRBJ2-6, with a weak D call TRBD1 (5 bases). V was trimmed by 1 base and J by 3 bases, leaving 7 bases between them. Germline CDR1 reads MNHNS; CDR2 reads SASEGT. The length of the CDR3 is 15 residues. CDR3 bases: TGTGCCAGCAGTGAAGAAGGGGATGGGGCCAACGTCCTGACTTTC. Translated, it gives CASSEEGDGANVLTF.

The V and J genes are TRBV27 and TRBJ2-5; maybe TRBD1 (6 bases). V was trimmed by 0 bases and J by 1 base, leaving 12 bases between them. The CDR3 covers 16 residues. Germline V gene lookup returns CDR1 MNHEY and CDR2 SMNVEV (reference sequence). For the CDR3, the DNA is TGTGCCAGCAGTTTATCCGCCGGGACATTCCAAGAGACCCAGTACTTC. Amino acid sequence: CASSLSAGTFQETQYF.

This clone was observed many times. The chain joins TRBV5-4 to TRBJ2-5, with no clear D. The CDR3 covers 13 residues. Between the trimmed V and J ends, which lost 0 bases and 4 bases, there was a span of 7 bases. Germline V CDR1 and CDR2: SGHNT, YYREEE (reference sequence). CDR3 region: CASSLGLRETQYF. In nucleotides, the CDR3 is TGTGCCAGCAGCTTGGGACTTCGAGAGACCCAGTACTTC. The full variable domain, its missing parts supplied by reference TRBV5-4 and TRBJ2-5, is ETGVTQSPTHLIKTRGQQVTLRCSSQSGHNTVSWYQQALGQGPQFIFQYYREEENGRGNFPPRFSGLQFPNYSSELNVNALELDDSALYLCASSLGLRETQYFGPGTRLLVL.

This clone has just one count. This sequence joins TRBV25-1 and TRBJ1-1; D is undetermined. V was clipped by 5 bases and J by 5 bases, with 9 bases between them. The CDR3 is 12 residues long. Germline values: CDR1 MGHDK, CDR2 SYGVNS. Here the CDR3 reads CASSYGVTEAFF. The CDR3 DNA follows: TGTGCCAGCAGTTACGGGGTGACTGAAGCTTTCTTT.

CDR3 DNA: TGTGCCAGCAGCCAAGTGACAGGCATGAACACTGAAGCTTTCTTT. Protein sequence: CASSQVTGMNTEAFF. This rearrangement joins TRBV14 to TRBJ1-1; weak D call: TRBD1 (6 bases). The germline V gene has CDR1 SGHDN and CDR2 FVKESK. The CDR3 covers 15 residues. V gave up 1 base and J gave up 0 bases, with 9 bases separating them.

This chain connects TRBV4-3 to TRBJ2-1, with D possibly TRBD2 on 6 matching bases. Germline CDR1 and CDR2: LGHNA and YSLEER. The V gene lost 4 bases and the J gene lost 4 bases, with 14 bases spanning the gap. This CDR3 has 15 residues. CDR3 nucleotides: TGCGCCAGCAGCCGGGAAGCGGGCCTATACAATGAGCAGTTCTTC. This encodes CASSREAGLYNEQFF.

The chain uses TRBV7-2 and TRBJ2-5; 8 nucleotides line up with TRBD1. Germline V gives CDR1 SGHTA, CDR2 FQGNSA. Trimming cost V 6 bases and J 4 bases; bases outside gene matches: 10. This CDR3 has 15 residues. The CDR3 sequence is CASRGPGQARETQYF. The CDR3 DNA reads TGTGCCAGCAGGGGCCCGGGACAGGCAAGAGAGACCCAGTACTTC.

The V call is TRBV19, the J call TRBJ1-4, with 10 nucleotides matching TRBD1. The junction had 15 bases not matched to a gene; V was cut back by 10 bases and J by 7 bases. CDR3 length: 16 amino acids. From germline, CDR1 is LNHDA and CDR2 SQIVND (reference sequence). CDR3 DNA sequence: TGTGCCACCTATCCGGGGACAGGGGACGGGACTGAAAAACTGTTTTTT. Encoded protein: CATYPGTGDGTEKLFF. The full variable domain, with the rest looked up from reference TRBV19 and TRBJ1-4, is DGGITQSPKYLFRKEGQNVTLSCEQNLNHDAMYWYRQDPGQGLRLIYYSQIVNDFQKGDIAEGYSVSREKKESFPLTVTSAQKNPTAFYLCATYPGTGDGTEKLFFGSGTQLSVL.

The V and J genes are TRBV5-5 and TRBJ2-3; 7 nucleotides agree with TRBD2. Germline V gene sequence: CDR1 SGHKS, CDR2 YYEKEE (reference sequence). The V segment lost 1 base and the J segment 0 bases; nucleotides outside the gene matches: 8. The CDR3 is 17 amino acids. The CDR3 DNA reads as TGTGCCAGCAGCTTGATGTCGGGGGGTTTCAGCACAGATACGCAGTATTTT. Protein product: CASSLMSGGFSTDTQYF.

The CDR3 DNA sequence: TGTGCCAGCAGTTGGGGACAGGGAGGCTATGGCTACACCTTC. Protein product: CASSWGQGGYGYTF. The chain carries TRBV27 and TRBJ1-2; the match to TRBD1 covers 9 bases. V dropped 4 bases and J dropped 4; count of bases not matched to a gene: 4. The V gene's germline CDR1 is MNHEY and CDR2 SMNVEV (reference sequence). The CDR3 totals 14 residues.

The V call is TRBV7-2, the J call TRBJ2-7; TRBD2 aligns across 9 bases. The trim removed 6 bases at V and 3 bases at J, leaving 9 bases unmatched. Germline-derived CDR1 and CDR2 are SGHTA and FQGNSA. The CDR3 has 15 amino acids. CDR3 DNA: TGTGCCAGCAGTCTACAAAGCGGGGGGTACTACGAGCAGTACTTC. Translation: CASSLQSGGYYEQYF.

The chain carries TRBV5-4 and TRBJ2-6; D remains ambiguous. V lost 4 bases, J lost 1 base, and 6 bases lay in between. CDR3 length: 14 residues. From germline, CDR1 is SGHNT and CDR2 YYREEE (reference sequence). CDR3 sequence reads: CASSDSSGANVLTF. CDR3 coding DNA: TGTGCCAGCAGCGACTCTTCTGGGGCCAACGTCCTGACTTTC.

The chain is built from TRBV4-3 and TRBJ2-2; D ambiguous. The V end lost 8 bases, the J end lost 0 bases, and 13 bases lay between the germline ends. Germline CDR1 LGHNA, CDR2 YSLEER. The CDR3 runs to 15 residues. CDR3: CASALSVANTGELFF. The CDR3 nucleotides are TGCGCCAGCGCCCTCAGCGTAGCGAACACCGGGGAGCTGTTTTTT.

This clone was recorded a few times. This chain joins TRBV5-1 and TRBJ2-7; D is possibly TRBD1 (6 bases). From germline, CDR1 is SGHRS and CDR2 YFSETQ. V was shortened by 4 bases and J by 5 bases, with 10 bases between the two germline ends. The CDR3 has 12 amino acids. The chain's CDR3 is CASSPRGHEQYF. Written as DNA, the CDR3 is TGCGCCAGCAGCCCCAGGGGCCACGAGCAGTACTTC.

The chain recombines TRBV7-8 with TRBJ2-7; TRBD1 matches at 8 bases. Germline loops: CDR1 SGHVS, CDR2 FQNEAQ. This CDR3 comprises 16 residues. V lost 5 bases and J lost 0; bases outside the gene matches: 9. CDR3 region: CASSRTRDRSSYEQYV. CDR3 nucleotide sequence: TGTGCCAGCAGCCGAACCCGGGACAGGAGCTCCTACGAGCAGTACGTC.

The chain is built from TRBV4-1 and TRBJ2-3; no clear D. CDR3 length equals 14 residues. The germline V gene encodes CDR1 MGHRA and CDR2 YSYEKL. Trimming removed 5 bases from V and 2 bases from J, with 11 bases in between. The CDR3 sequence: CASSTDPYTDTQYF. The CDR3 nucleotides read TGCGCCAGCAGCACAGACCCTTACACAGATACGCAGTATTTT.

On this clone itself: In the same sample, other DNA sequences code for this CDR3. The rearrangement uses TRBV5-4 and TRBJ2-1; 9 nucleotides agree with TRBD2. CDR3 size: 15 residues. Trimming took 0 bases from V and 5 from J; bases not matched to a gene: 3. The germline V gene has CDR1 SGHNT and CDR2 YYREEE (reference sequence). The CDR3 DNA follows: TGTGCCAGCAGCTTGGAACTAGCGGGTCACAATGAGCAGTTCTTC. Residues: CASSLELAGHNEQFF.

This chain joins TRBV27 and TRBJ2-1; 8 bases align to TRBD2. Trimming took 5 bases from V and 5 from J; bases not matched to a gene: 8. The germline V gene has CDR1 MNHEY and CDR2 SMNVEV (reference sequence). The CDR3 is 15 residues long. As DNA, the CDR3 is TGTGCCAGCAGTCAAGGACTAGCCGGTAACAATGAGCAGTTCTTC. This encodes CASSQGLAGNNEQFF.

The V and J genes are TRBV7-2 and TRBJ1-5; TRBD1 agrees at 9 bases. The ends lost 10 bases at V and 7 bases at J; junction bases unmatched: 8. The CDR3 covers 13 residues. Germline CDR1 and CDR2: SGHTA and FQGNSA. This chain's CDR3 is CATNRGRGQPQHF. CDR3 in DNA: TGTGCCACCAACAGGGGGCGCGGCCAGCCCCAGCATTTT.

V and J are TRBV3-1 (or the pseudogene TRBV3-2) and TRBJ2-7; D is perhaps TRBD1 (5 bases). Germline assignment: CDR1 LGHDT and CDR2 YNNKEL (reference sequence). The CDR3 contains 13 residues. V shed 3 bases and J shed 4 bases, with 10 bases lying between them. DNA for the CDR3: TGTGCCAGCAGCCAGCCAGGGTCTTACGAGCAGTACTTC. It translates to CASSQPGSYEQYF.

The chain uses TRBV10-3 and TRBJ1-1, with D perhaps TRBD1 (5 bases). The ends were cut back, 8 bases at V and 4 bases at J, with 20 bases in the middle. Germline assignment: CDR1 ENHRY and CDR2 SYGVKD. The CDR3 has 15 amino acids. CDR3 amino acids: CAIAPAEGSGTEAFF. The CDR3 bases are TGTGCCATCGCGCCAGCGGAGGGGTCCGGCACTGAAGCTTTCTTT.

This chain uses TRBV10-3 with TRBJ2-7; 8 positions agree with TRBD2. CDR1 is ENHRY, CDR2 SYGVKD, per germline. Unmatched junction bases numbered 8, after V lost 10 bases and J lost 3 bases. The CDR3 covers 13 residues. In DNA form, the CDR3 reads TGTGCCAACCAAGCGGGAGTGGACTACGAGCAGTACTTC. Its translation: CANQAGVDYEQYF.

This chain links TRBV29-1 with TRBJ2-5; maybe TRBD2 (5 bases). Germline lookup yields CDR1 SQVTM and CDR2 ANQGSEA. Trimming removed 6 bases at V and 0 bases at J, with 11 bases between. The CDR3 is 13 amino acids. DNA of the CDR3: TGCAGCGTACTAGGTTCCAACCAAGAGACCCAGTACTTC. It is translated as CSVLGSNQETQYF.

This clone is a singleton in its sample. The chain carries TRBV2 and TRBJ2-2, with 14 bases lining up with TRBD2. The CDR3 is 15 residues long. Trimming took 4 bases from V and 7 from J; bases not matched to a gene: 2. In germline, CDR1 is SNHLY, CDR2 FYNNEI. The CDR3 spells CASSGTSGRIGELFF. In DNA, the CDR3 is TGTGCCAGCAGTGGGACTAGCGGGAGGATCGGGGAGCTGTTTTTT.